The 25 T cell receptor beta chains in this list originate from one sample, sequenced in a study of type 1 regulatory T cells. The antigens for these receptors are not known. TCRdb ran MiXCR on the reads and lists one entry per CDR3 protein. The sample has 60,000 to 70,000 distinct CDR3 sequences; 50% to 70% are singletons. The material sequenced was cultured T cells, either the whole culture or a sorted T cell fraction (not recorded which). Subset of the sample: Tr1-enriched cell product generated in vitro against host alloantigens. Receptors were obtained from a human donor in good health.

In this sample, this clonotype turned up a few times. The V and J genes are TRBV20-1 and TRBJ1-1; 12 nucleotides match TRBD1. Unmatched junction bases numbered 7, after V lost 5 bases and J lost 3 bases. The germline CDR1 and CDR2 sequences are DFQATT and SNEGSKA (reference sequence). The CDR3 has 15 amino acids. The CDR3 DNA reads TGCAGTGCTGGGACAGGGGGCGCGAGTTACACTGAAGCTTTCTTT. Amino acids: CSAGTGGASYTEAFF.

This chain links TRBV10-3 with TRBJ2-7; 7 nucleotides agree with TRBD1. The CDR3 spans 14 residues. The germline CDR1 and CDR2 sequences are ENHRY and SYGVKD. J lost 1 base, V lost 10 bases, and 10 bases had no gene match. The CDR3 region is CATRPGQQSYEQYF. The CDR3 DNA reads TGTGCCACCAGACCGGGACAGCAGTCCTACGAGCAGTACTTC.

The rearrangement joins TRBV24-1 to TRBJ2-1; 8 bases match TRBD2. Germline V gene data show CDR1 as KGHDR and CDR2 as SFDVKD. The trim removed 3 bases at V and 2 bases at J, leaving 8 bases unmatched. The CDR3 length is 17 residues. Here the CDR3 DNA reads TGTGCCACCAGTGATAGTGCAGGACTAGCACCCTACAATGAGCAGTTCTTC. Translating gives CATSDSAGLAPYNEQFF.

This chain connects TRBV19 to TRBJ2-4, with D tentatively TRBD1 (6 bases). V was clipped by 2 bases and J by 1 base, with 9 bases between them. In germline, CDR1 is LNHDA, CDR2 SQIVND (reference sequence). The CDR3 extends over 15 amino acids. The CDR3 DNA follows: TGTGCCAGTAGTATACCCCAGGGGGCCAAAAACATTCAGTACTTC. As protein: CASSIPQGAKNIQYF. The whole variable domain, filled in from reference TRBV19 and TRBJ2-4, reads DGGITQSPKYLFRKEGQNVTLSCEQNLNHDAMYWYRQDPGQGLRLIYYSQIVNDFQKGDIAEGYSVSREKKESFPLTVTSAQKNPTAFYLCASSIPQGAKNIQYFGAGTRLSVL.

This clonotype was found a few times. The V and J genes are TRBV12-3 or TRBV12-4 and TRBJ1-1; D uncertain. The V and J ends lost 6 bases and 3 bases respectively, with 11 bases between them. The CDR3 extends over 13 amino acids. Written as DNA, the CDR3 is TGTGCCAGCAGCCAGGAATACTACACTGAAGCTTTCTTT. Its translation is CASSQEYYTEAFF.

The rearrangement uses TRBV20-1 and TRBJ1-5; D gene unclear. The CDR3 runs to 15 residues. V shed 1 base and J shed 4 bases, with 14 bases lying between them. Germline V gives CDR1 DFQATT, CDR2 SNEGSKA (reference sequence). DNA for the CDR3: TGCAGTGCTAGAGCCACAGACGGTGATAATCAGCCCCAGCATTTT. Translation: CSARATDGDNQPQHF.

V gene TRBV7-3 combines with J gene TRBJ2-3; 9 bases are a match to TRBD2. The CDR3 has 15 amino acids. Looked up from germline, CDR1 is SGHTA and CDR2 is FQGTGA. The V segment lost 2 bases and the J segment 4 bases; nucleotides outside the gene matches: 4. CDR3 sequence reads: CASSLAGGPPDTQYF. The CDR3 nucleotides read TGTGCCAGCAGCTTAGCGGGAGGGCCCCCAGATACGCAGTATTTT.

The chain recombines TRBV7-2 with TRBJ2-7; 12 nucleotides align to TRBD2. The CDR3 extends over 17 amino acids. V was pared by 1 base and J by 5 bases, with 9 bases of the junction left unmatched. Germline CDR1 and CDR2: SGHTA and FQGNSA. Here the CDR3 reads CASSLVPTSGGIHEQYF. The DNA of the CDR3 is TGTGCCAGCAGCTTAGTTCCGACTAGCGGGGGCATACACGAGCAGTACTTC.

CDR3 nucleotide sequence: TGTGCCACCAGCAGAGTGGGGGAACCTTCACCCCTCCACTTT. Translated: CATSRVGEPSPLHF. The chain has TRBV15 and TRBJ1-6; the D gene is possibly TRBD1 (5 bases). CDR3 size: 14 residues. Trimming removed 1 base at V and 9 bases at J, with 10 bases between. In germline, CDR1 is LNHNV, CDR2 YYDKDF (reference sequence).

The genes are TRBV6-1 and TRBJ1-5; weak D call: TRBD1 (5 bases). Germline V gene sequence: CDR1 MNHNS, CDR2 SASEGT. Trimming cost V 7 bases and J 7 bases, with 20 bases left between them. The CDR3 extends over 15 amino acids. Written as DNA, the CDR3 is TGTGCCAGCAACCCAGCCCAGGGTGTCCAACAGCCCCAGCATTTT. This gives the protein CASNPAQGVQQPQHF.

The CDR3 loop reads CASSLTNANTGELFF. CDR3 bases: TGCGCCAGCAGTTTGACTAACGCGAACACCGGGGAGCTGTTTTTT. The rearrangement links TRBV10-2 to TRBJ2-2; possible D gene TRBD2, 5 bases. Deletions cut 5 bases from V and 0 bases from J, with 10 bases between. Germline V lookup: CDR1 WSHSY, CDR2 SAAADI. There are 15 residues in the CDR3.

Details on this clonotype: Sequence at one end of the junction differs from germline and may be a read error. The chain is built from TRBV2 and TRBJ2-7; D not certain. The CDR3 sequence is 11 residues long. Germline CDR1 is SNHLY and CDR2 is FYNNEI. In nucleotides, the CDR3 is TGTGTCAGCGTCATTGCCTACGAGCAGTACTTC. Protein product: CVSVIAYEQYF.

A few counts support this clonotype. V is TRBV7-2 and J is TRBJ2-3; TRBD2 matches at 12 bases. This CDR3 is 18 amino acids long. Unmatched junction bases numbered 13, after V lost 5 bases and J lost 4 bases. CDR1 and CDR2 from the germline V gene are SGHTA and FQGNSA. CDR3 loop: CASSRIPRLAGVSDTQYF. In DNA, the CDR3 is TGTGCCAGCAGCCGGATCCCTCGACTAGCGGGAGTTTCAGATACGCAGTATTTT.

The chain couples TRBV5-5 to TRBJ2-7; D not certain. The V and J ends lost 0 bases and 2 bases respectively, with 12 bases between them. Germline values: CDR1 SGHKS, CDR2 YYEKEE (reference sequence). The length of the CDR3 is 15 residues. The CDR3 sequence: CASSLVGMIPYEQYF. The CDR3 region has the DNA TGTGCCAGCAGCTTGGTGGGGATGATCCCCTACGAGCAGTACTTC.

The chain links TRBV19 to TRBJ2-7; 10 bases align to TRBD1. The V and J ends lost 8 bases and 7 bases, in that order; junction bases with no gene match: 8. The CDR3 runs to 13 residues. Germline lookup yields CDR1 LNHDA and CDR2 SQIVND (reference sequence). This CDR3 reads CASRRDRGGEQYF. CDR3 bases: TGTGCCAGTCGCCGGGACAGGGGTGGGGAGCAGTACTTC.

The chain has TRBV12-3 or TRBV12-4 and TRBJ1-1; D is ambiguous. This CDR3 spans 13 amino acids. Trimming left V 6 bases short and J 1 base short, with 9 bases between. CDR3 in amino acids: CASSLGGNTEAFF. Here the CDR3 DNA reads TGTGCCAGCAGCCTGGGCGGGAACACTGAAGCTTTCTTT.

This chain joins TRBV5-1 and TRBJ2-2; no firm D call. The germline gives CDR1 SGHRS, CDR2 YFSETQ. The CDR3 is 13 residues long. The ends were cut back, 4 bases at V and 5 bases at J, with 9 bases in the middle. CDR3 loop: CASSVLETGELFF. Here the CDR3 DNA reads TGCGCCAGCAGCGTCCTGGAGACCGGGGAGCTGTTTTTT.

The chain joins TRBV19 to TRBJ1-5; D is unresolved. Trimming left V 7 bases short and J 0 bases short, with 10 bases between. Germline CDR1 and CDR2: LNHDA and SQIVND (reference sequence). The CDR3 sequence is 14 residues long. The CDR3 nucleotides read TGTGCCAGTACCGACCGGCCTAGCAATCAGCCCCAGCATTTT. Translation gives CASTDRPSNQPQHF.

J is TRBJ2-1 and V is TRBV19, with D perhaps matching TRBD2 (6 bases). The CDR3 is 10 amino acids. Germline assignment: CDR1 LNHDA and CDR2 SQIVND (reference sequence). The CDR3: CASGANEQFF. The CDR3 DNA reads TGTGCGTCGGGAGCTAATGAGCAGTTCTTC.

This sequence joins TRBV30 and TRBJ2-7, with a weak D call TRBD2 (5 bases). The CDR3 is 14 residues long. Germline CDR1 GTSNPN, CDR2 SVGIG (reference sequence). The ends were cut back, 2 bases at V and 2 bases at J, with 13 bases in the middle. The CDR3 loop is CAWSTKRSPYEQYF. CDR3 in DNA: TGTGCCTGGAGTACCAAGCGGTCCCCCTACGAGCAGTACTTC.

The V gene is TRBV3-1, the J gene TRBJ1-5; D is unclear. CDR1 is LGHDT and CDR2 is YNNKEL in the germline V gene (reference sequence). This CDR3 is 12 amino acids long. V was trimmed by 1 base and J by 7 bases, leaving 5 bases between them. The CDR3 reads CASSQGEQPQHF. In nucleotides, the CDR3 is TGTGCCAGCAGCCAAGGGGAACAGCCCCAGCATTTT. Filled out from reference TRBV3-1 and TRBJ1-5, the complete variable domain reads DTAVSQTPKYLVTQMGNDKSIKCEQNLGHDTMYWYKQDSKKFLKIMFSYNNKELIINETVPNRFSPKSPDKAHLNLHINSLELGDSAVYFCASSQGEQPQHFGDGTRLSIL.

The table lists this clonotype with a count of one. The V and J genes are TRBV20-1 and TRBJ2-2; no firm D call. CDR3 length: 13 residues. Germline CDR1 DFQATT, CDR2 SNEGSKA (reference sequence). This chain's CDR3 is CSASAVNTGELFF. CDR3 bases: TGCAGCGCCTCGGCCGTGAACACCGGGGAGCTGTTTTTT.

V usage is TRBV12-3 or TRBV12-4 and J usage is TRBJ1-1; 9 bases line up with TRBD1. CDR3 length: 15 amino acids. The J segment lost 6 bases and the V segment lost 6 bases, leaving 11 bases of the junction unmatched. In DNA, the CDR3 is TGTGCCAGCAGAAGACTCTGGGACAGGGATGCTGAAGCTTTCTTT. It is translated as CASRRLWDRDAEAFF.

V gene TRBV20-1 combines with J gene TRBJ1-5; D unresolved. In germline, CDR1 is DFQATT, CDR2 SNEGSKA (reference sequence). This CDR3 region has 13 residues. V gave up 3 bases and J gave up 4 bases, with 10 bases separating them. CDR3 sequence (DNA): TGCAGTGCTAGTTTCAGGAGGAATCAGCCCCAGCATTTT. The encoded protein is CSASFRRNQPQHF.

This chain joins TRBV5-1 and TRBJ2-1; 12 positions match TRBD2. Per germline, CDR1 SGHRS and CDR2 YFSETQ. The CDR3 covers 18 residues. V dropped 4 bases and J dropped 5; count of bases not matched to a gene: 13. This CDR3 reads CASSLIAWTSGIHNEQFF. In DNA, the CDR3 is TGCGCCAGCAGCCTAATCGCTTGGACTAGCGGGATCCACAATGAGCAGTTCTTC.